Presented here are 21 T cell receptor beta chains from one specimen sequenced in a study of cytomegalovirus exposure and HLA in healthy donors. Use of 60 Vbeta and 13 Jbeta primers characterized the PCR. Libraries were prepared by immunoSEQ multiplex PCR; TCRdb keeps only in-frame clonotypes and omits some of them. The repertoire has under 200,000 clones, roughly 70% of them found once; the top ten carry less than 2%. Sequencing was done on a sample of PBMCs. The receptors originated from a woman in her 30s in good health and CMV-seronegative.

CDR3 nucleotides: TGTGCCAGCAGTTTAGGGGTAGCGGGGTGGCAGACCCAGTACTTC. Translation gives CASSLGVAGWQTQYF. The V call is TRBV27, the J call TRBJ2-5; 8 nucleotides match TRBD2. The CDR3 length is 15 residues. Germline lookup yields CDR1 MNHEY and CDR2 SMNVEV (reference sequence). J gave up 6 bases and V 2 bases, and 8 bases lay outside the gene matches.

Only a few counts were recorded for this clone. The chain combines TRBV27 with TRBJ2-7, with a weak D call TRBD2 (6 bases). This CDR3 is built from 15 residues. Looked up from germline, CDR1 is MNHEY and CDR2 is SMNVEV (reference sequence). V lost 3 bases and J 7 bases, leaving 19 bases between the germline ends. DNA for the CDR3: TGTGCCAGCAGTTTTGCCTCGGGAGCTACCGGGGAGCAGTACTTC. Translating gives CASSFASGATGEQYF.

The chain has TRBV7-9 and TRBJ2-7; perhaps TRBD2 as D (6 bases). The germline V gene has CDR1 SEHNR and CDR2 FQNEAQ (reference sequence). With 1 base removed from V and 3 bases from J, the gap between germline ends came to 10 bases. This CDR3 is 14 amino acids long. Here the CDR3 reads CASSLGLRDYEQYF. The CDR3 DNA reads as TGTGCCAGCAGCTTAGGTTTGCGGGACTACGAGCAGTACTTC.

The chain recombines TRBV5-1 with TRBJ2-3; 10 bases match TRBD2. Per germline, CDR1 SGHRS and CDR2 YFSETQ. The CDR3 loop spans 17 amino acids. V lost 0 bases to trimming and J lost 3 bases; unmatched junction nucleotides: 7. The CDR3 reads CASSLVVAGGGTDTQYF. The CDR3, as DNA: TGCGCCAGCAGCTTGGTTGTAGCGGGAGGCGGTACAGATACGCAGTATTTT. Supplemented by reference TRBV5-1 and TRBJ2-3, the full variable domain reads KAGVTQTPRYLIKTRGQQVTLSCSPISGHRSVSWYQQTPGQGLQFLFEYFSETQRNKGNFPGRFSGRQFSNSRSEMNVSTLELGDSALYLCASSLVVAGGGTDTQYFGPGTRLTVL.

This clone has a handful of counts. The V call is TRBV19, the J call TRBJ2-5; 9 bases are a match to TRBD2. V lost 6 bases and J lost 5; bases outside the gene matches: 10. CDR3 length equals 15 residues. Germline assignment: CDR1 LNHDA and CDR2 SQIVND (reference sequence). CDR3 sequence reads: CASRTAGGSLETQYF. CDR3 DNA: TGTGCCAGTAGAACTGCGGGAGGGAGTCTTGAGACCCAGTACTTC.

This clone was counted once. CDR3 nucleotides: TGTGCCAGCAGTAAAGCGGGACTGACCTACGAGCAGTACTTC. It is translated as CASSKAGLTYEQYF. V is TRBV6-6 and J is TRBJ2-7; TRBD2 matches 7 bases. Per germline, CDR1 MNHNY and CDR2 SVGAGI (reference sequence). CDR3 size: 14 residues. V was clipped by 5 bases and J by 2 bases; unmatched bases: 6.

The count of this clone is one. CDR3 amino acids: CASSLVSGGADNEQFF. CDR3 sequence (DNA): TGTGCCAGCAGCTTAGTTAGCGGGGGGGCGGACAATGAGCAGTTCTTC. The V and J genes are TRBV7-7 and TRBJ2-1; 11 nucleotides agree with TRBD2. Germline V gene data show CDR1 as SSHAT and CDR2 as FNYEAQ (reference sequence). V shed 1 base, J shed 5 bases, and the junction held 4 bases outside the gene matches. The CDR3 has 16 amino acids. Complete variable domain (other parts from reference TRBV7-7 and TRBJ2-1): GAGVSQSPRYKVTKRGQDVTLRCDPISSHATLYWYQQALGQGPEFLTYFNYEAQPDKSGLPSDRFSAERPEGSISTLTIQRTEQRDSAMYRCASSLVSGGADNEQFFGPGTRLTVL.

The rearrangement links TRBV4-1 to TRBJ2-5, with D possibly TRBD2 on 7 matching bases. V lost 5 bases to trimming and J lost 3 bases, with 16 bases between them. Germline V CDR1 and CDR2: MGHRA, YSYEKL. CDR3 length equals 15 residues. The CDR3: CASSDAGAGEETQYF. The DNA for the CDR3 is TGCGCCAGCAGCGACGCGGGGGCCGGCGAAGAGACCCAGTACTTC.

This clone has only a few counts. This sequence joins TRBV5-6 and TRBJ2-1, with 11 nucleotides matching TRBD2. The CDR3 is 17 residues long. J lost 9 bases, V lost 0 bases, and 11 bases had no gene match. The germline gives CDR1 SGHDT, CDR2 YYEEEE. As DNA, the CDR3 is TGTGCCAGCAGCTTGGGACTAGCGGGGACAATGGGTGTTGAGCAGTTCTTC. It is translated as CASSLGLAGTMGVEQFF.

The chain carries TRBV12-2 and TRBJ2-3; TRBD2 is the table's D call, not checked against the DNA. TRBV12-2 is deemed a pseudogene. This CDR3 is 17 amino acids long. CDR3: CASRSGMRERPTDTQYF. Here the CDR3 DNA reads TGTGCAAGTCGCTCAGGTATGCGGGAGAGACCCACAGATACGCAGTATTTT.

The chain employs TRBV11-2 and TRBJ2-1; 7 bases line up with TRBD1. The V segment lost 1 base and the J segment 1 base; nucleotides outside the gene matches: 4. In germline, CDR1 is SGHAT, CDR2 FQNNGV. The CDR3 has 16 residues. CDR3 sequence (DNA): TGTGCCAGCAGCTTAGGCAGGACAGGTTCCTACAATGAGCAGTTCTTC. Translation: CASSLGRTGSYNEQFF.

The J gene is TRBJ2-1, the V gene TRBV30; 12 positions agree with TRBD2. With V trimmed by 2 bases and J by 6 bases, 5 bases remained unmatched. The CDR3 runs to 15 residues. CDR1 is GTSNPN and CDR2 is SVGIG in the germline V gene (reference sequence). The CDR3: CAWSTLAGGPNEQFF. The CDR3 nucleotides are TGTGCCTGGAGTACCCTAGCGGGAGGGCCCAATGAGCAGTTCTTC.

The V and J genes are TRBV6-6 and TRBJ1-6; possible D gene TRBD1, 5 bases. V was cut by 0 bases and J by 7 bases, with 7 bases left in between. Germline CDR1 and CDR2: MNHNY and SVGAGI (reference sequence). This CDR3 contains 14 residues. CDR3 DNA sequence: TGTGCCAGCAGTTACTCGGGGGGAAATTCACCCCTCCACTTT. Encoded protein: CASSYSGGNSPLHF.

This chain uses TRBV2 with TRBJ1-5; TRBD1 matches 7 bases. Germline V lookup: CDR1 SNHLY, CDR2 FYNNEI. The CDR3 spans 13 residues. V shed 9 bases and J 0 bases; nucleotides not matched to a gene: 2. For the CDR3, the DNA is TGTGCCAGTACAGGGGATAGCAATCAGCCCCAGCATTTT. Protein product: CASTGDSNQPQHF.

The chain combines TRBV18 with TRBJ1-1; D is undetermined. V was shortened by 3 bases and J by 0 bases, with 8 bases between the two germline ends. From germline, CDR1 is KGHSH and CDR2 LQKENI. The CDR3 runs to 14 residues. The CDR3 region is CASSPASMNTEAFF. The CDR3 nucleotides read TGTGCCAGCTCACCCGCGAGTATGAACACTGAAGCTTTCTTT.

This chain links TRBV2 with TRBJ2-3; 7 bases are a match to TRBD2. In germline, CDR1 is SNHLY, CDR2 FYNNEI. Trimming cost V 3 bases and J 2 bases; bases outside gene matches: 5. This CDR3 spans 15 amino acids. CDR3 coding DNA: TGTGCCAGCAGTGATACTAGCGCCTACACAGATACGCAGTATTTT. Protein: CASSDTSAYTDTQYF.

This chain links TRBV6-1 with TRBJ2-1; tentatively, D is TRBD1 (5 bases). Trimming cost V 3 bases and J 1 base, with 13 bases left between them. Germline V lookup: CDR1 MNHNS, CDR2 SASEGT. The CDR3 totals 16 residues. The DNA for the CDR3 is TGTGCCAGCAGTGATTCAGGACACCCATCCTACAATGAGCAGTTCTTC. It codes for CASSDSGHPSYNEQFF.

This chain uses TRBV7-9 with TRBJ1-1; 7 nucleotides line up with TRBD1. With 5 bases clipped from V and 1 base from J, the junction kept 4 bases outside the gene matches. The CDR3 consists of 14 residues. CDR1 SEHNR and CDR2 FQNEAQ come from the germline V gene (reference sequence). CDR3 sequence: CASSLGQENTEAFF. For the CDR3, the DNA is TGTGCCAGCAGCCTCGGACAGGAGAACACTGAAGCTTTCTTT.

The chain has TRBV6-6 and TRBJ1-1, with D tentatively TRBD1 (6 bases). CDR1 is MNHNY, CDR2 SVGAGI, per germline (reference sequence). Trimming removed 7 bases at V and 9 bases at J, with 18 bases between. This CDR3 comprises 13 residues. The CDR3 DNA reads TGTGCCAGCACTAATAACGACAGGTTACAAGCTTTCTTT. Translation gives CASTNNDRLQAFF.

The chain is built from TRBV9 and TRBJ2-2, with D maybe TRBD2 (6 bases). Germline assignment: CDR1 SGDLS and CDR2 YYNGEE. The V end lost 3 bases, the J end lost 2 bases, and 14 bases lay between the germline ends. The CDR3 consists of 16 residues. The CDR3 is CASSGRRGYNTGELFF. CDR3 nucleotide sequence: TGTGCCAGCAGCGGTCGGCGGGGCTACAACACCGGGGAGCTGTTTTTT.

For the CDR3, the DNA is TGTGCCAGCAGTGACGCTGGTCAGCAGGGGATAGATACGCAGTATTTT. This translates into CASSDAGQQGIDTQYF. The chain combines TRBV2 with TRBJ2-3, with D perhaps TRBD1 (6 bases). CDR1 and CDR2 from the germline V gene are SNHLY and FYNNEI. V dropped 3 bases and J dropped 5 bases, with 18 bases sitting between them. This CDR3 has 16 residues.